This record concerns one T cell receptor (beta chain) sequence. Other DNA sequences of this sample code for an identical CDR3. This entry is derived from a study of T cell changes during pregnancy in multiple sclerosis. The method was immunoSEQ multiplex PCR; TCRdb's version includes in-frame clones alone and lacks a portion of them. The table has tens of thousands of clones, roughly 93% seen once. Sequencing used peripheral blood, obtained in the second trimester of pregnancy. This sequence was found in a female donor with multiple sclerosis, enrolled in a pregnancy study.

For the CDR3, the DNA is TGTGCCAGCAGCGGAGGGGGCTCCTACGAGCAGTACTTC. It yields the protein CASSGGGSYEQYF. The rearrangement joins TRBV9 to TRBJ2-7, with D possibly matching TRBD1 (6 bases). From germline, CDR1 is SGDLS and CDR2 YYNGEE. The CDR3 consists of 13 residues. With 3 bases removed from V and 0 bases from J, the gap between germline ends came to 7 bases.